The 13 T cell receptor beta chains in this list originate from one sample, sequenced in a study of T cells in Graves' hyperthyroidism and ophthalmopathy. There were TCR beta CDR3 regions amplified from RNA transcripts. The study used the HTBI primer set for a first-round RT-PCR of the TCR CDR3. TCRdb fed the multiplex PCR reads into MiXCR, producing one record per CDR3 protein. The sample lists about 420,000 distinct CDR3 sequences, around a sixth occurring once. The specimen sequenced was blood. The receptors derive from a woman aged 18-35 years with Graves' hyperthyroidism.

This chain joins TRBV24-1 and TRBJ2-5, with a tentative D call TRBD2 (5 bases). V lost 9 bases and J 3 bases, leaving 13 bases between the germline ends. Looked up from germline, CDR1 is KGHDR and CDR2 is SFDVKD. This CDR3 is 13 amino acids long. The CDR3 DNA sequence: TGTGCCACCCGGAGTATGGAGGAAGAGACCCAGTACTTC. Translated, it gives CATRSMEEETQYF.

This clonotype was recorded many times. V usage is TRBV3-1 and J usage is TRBJ2-3, with 9 bases matching TRBD2. The length of the CDR3 is 16 residues. The ends lost 4 bases at V and 3 bases at J; junction bases unmatched: 8. The V gene's germline CDR1 is LGHDT and CDR2 YNNKEL (reference sequence). The CDR3, as DNA: TGTGCCAGCAGCCTTCTAGCGGGACGGGGTACAGATACGCAGTATTTT. As protein: CASSLLAGRGTDTQYF.

This clonotype was observed at least ten times. This chain uses TRBV18 with TRBJ2-6; TRBD1 matches 10 bases. The V gene's germline CDR1 is KGHSH and CDR2 LQKENI. The ends lost 6 bases at V and 0 bases at J; junction bases unmatched: 8. The CDR3 is 18 residues long. CDR3 loop: CASSPGDRGASGANVLTF. The CDR3 DNA reads as TGTGCCAGCTCGCCAGGGGACAGGGGAGCCTCTGGGGCCAACGTCCTGACTTTC.

In its sample, this clonotype was seen many times. The chain carries TRBV18 and TRBJ1-1; D ambiguous. V lost 8 bases and J 4 bases, leaving 8 bases between the germline ends. This CDR3 contains 11 residues. CDR1 KGHSH and CDR2 LQKENI come from the germline V gene. CDR3 loop: CASQSGTEAFF. The CDR3 DNA reads TGTGCCAGCCAATCGGGCACTGAAGCTTTCTTT.

In this sample, this clonotype turned up many times. The rearrangement joins TRBV7-3 to TRBJ2-3; weak D call: TRBD2 (6 bases). The V gene's germline CDR1 is SGHTA and CDR2 FQGTGA. The CDR3 runs to 13 residues. Trimming removed 5 bases from V and 3 bases from J, with 9 bases in between. The DNA for the CDR3 is TGTGCCAGCAGCCCGGGAGCTACAGATACGCAGTATTTT. Residues: CASSPGATDTQYF.

The chain couples TRBV3-1 to TRBJ1-4; tentatively, D is TRBD1 (5 bases). The CDR3 sequence is 16 residues long. Germline V gene sequence: CDR1 LGHDT, CDR2 YNNKEL (reference sequence). Between the trimmed V and J ends, which lost 0 bases and 3 bases, there was a span of 11 bases. The chain's CDR3 is CASSQDPGDPNEKLFF. In DNA, the CDR3 is TGTGCCAGCAGCCAAGACCCGGGGGATCCTAATGAAAAACTGTTTTTT.

About this clonotype: This may be a read error, as it is one base from a much larger clone. The gene calls are TRBV2 and TRBJ2-3; D is ambiguous. Germline CDR1 reads SNHLY; CDR2 reads FYNNEI. V lost 8 bases to trimming and J lost 9 bases, with 18 bases between them. This CDR3 has 13 residues. Here the CDR3 reads CASGQETLGTQYF. In DNA form, the CDR3 reads TGTGCCAGCGGCCAAGAAACACTCGGGACGCAGTATTTT.

This clonotype came up many times. The rearrangement links TRBV2 to TRBJ2-5; 14 nucleotides line up with TRBD2. The germline gives CDR1 SNHLY, CDR2 FYNNEI. The CDR3 totals 16 residues. After removal of 9 bases from V and 5 bases from J, the junction contained 11 bases not matched to a gene. CDR3 loop: CARSGTSGRYRETQYF. In DNA, the CDR3 is TGTGCCAGATCCGGGACTAGCGGGAGATATCGGGAGACCCAGTACTTC.

This chain uses TRBV15 with TRBJ2-7, with 10 bases identical to TRBD1. Germline values: CDR1 LNHNV, CDR2 YYDKDF (reference sequence). The V segment lost 3 bases and the J segment 3 bases; nucleotides outside the gene matches: 5. This CDR3 has 15 residues. Written as DNA, the CDR3 is TGTGCCACCAGCAGGCGAGACAGGGGGCTCTACGAGCAGTACTTC. Translation: CATSRRDRGLYEQYF.

This clonotype appeared many times. The CDR3 coding sequence is TGCGCCAGCAGCTCGTTAGCGGGGGACAATGAGCAGTTCTTC. Amino acid sequence: CASSSLAGDNEQFF. The gene calls are TRBV5-1 and TRBJ2-1; TRBD2 agrees at 9 bases. This CDR3 region has 14 residues. The germline CDR1 and CDR2 sequences are SGHRS and YFSETQ. Trimming took 3 bases from V and 5 from J; bases not matched to a gene: 3.

As concerns this clonotype: A junction end diverges from the germline sequence, so it may reflect a read error. The rearrangement links TRBV5-1 to TRBJ2-7, with D hard to call. In germline, CDR1 is SGHRS, CDR2 YFSETQ. CDR3 size: 14 residues. The CDR3 protein is CASSLAAGNYEQHF. The CDR3 region has the DNA TGCGCCAGCAGCTTGGCCGCAGGCAACTACGAGCAGCACTTC.

This clonotype has ten or more counts. The chain recombines TRBV6-1 with TRBJ2-7, with D unresolved. V was shortened by 3 bases and J by 9 bases, with 18 bases between the two germline ends. The CDR3 extends over 14 amino acids. The V gene's germline CDR1 is MNHNS and CDR2 SASEGT. This CDR3 is CASSERRPQSLQYF. DNA for the CDR3: TGTGCCAGCAGTGAGAGGAGACCTCAATCGCTGCAGTACTTC.

In this sample, this clonotype turned up many times. The CDR3 sequence: CASRMTGEAYEQYF. The CDR3, as DNA: TGTGCCAGCAGAATGACTGGTGAAGCCTACGAGCAGTACTTC. The chain joins TRBV12-3 or TRBV12-4 to TRBJ2-7; no clear D gene. Trimming pared 6 bases from V and 2 bases from J, leaving 14 bases between. The CDR3 extends over 14 amino acids.